This TCR beta chain is from a study of early T cells in non-severe SARS-CoV-2 infection. This clonotype showed up many times. TCRdb re-called the 5' RACE reads through MiXCR, storing one row per CDR3 protein. Of about 45,000 distinct CDR3 sequences in the sample, roughly 12% were seen once. This CDR3 is 16 amino acids long. Germline CDR1 and CDR2: SGHKS and YYEKEE (reference sequence). Trimming cost V 2 bases and J 0 bases, with 11 bases left between them. This TCR came from an adult who was a healthcare worker with PCR-confirmed SARS-CoV-2 infection or an uninfected control (not recorded which). The rearrangement joins TRBV5-5 to TRBJ2-2; no clear D gene. The specimen was whole blood. CDR3 sequence: CASSFGPSSNTGELFF. The CDR3 DNA reads as TGTGCCAGCAGCTTCGGGCCTAGTTCGAACACCGGGGAGCTGTTTTTT.